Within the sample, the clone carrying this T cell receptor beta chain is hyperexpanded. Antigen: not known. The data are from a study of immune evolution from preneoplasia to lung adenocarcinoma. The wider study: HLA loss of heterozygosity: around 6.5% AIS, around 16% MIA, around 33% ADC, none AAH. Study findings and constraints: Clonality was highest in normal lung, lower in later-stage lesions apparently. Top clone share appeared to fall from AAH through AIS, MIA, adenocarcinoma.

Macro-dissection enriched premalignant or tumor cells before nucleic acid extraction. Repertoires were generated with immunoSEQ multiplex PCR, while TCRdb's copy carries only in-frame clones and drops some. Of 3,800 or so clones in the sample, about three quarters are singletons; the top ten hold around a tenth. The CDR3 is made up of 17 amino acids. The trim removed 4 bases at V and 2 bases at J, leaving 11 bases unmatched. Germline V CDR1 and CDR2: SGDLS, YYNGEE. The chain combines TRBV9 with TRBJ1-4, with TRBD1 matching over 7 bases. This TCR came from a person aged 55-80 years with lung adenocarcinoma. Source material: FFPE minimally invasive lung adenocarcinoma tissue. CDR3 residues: CASSLSRGGQTNEKLFF. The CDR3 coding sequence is TGTGCCAGCAGCCTTTCCCGAGGGGGACAGACTAATGAAAAACTGTTTTTT.